These 5 T cell receptor beta chains share one sample of origin, sequenced in a study of OX40 agonist ivuxolimab in advanced cancers. Sequencing was performed with immunoSEQ multiplex PCR; in TCRdb, only in-frame clones are kept and a portion is missing. Altogether roughly 92,000 clones are present, 90% being singletons, with the ten largest covering approximately 0.16%. The material was CD4+ or CD8+ T cells sorted from blood, obtained in a trial of the OX40 agonist ivuxolimab. The receptors originated from an adult with an advanced solid tumor such as melanoma, head and neck, liver or kidney cancer.

This sequence joins TRBV28 and TRBJ1-5; D remains ambiguous. Germline loops: CDR1 MDHEN, CDR2 SYDVKM. The CDR3 length is 12 residues. The V and J ends lost 5 bases and 7 bases respectively, with 9 bases between them. CDR3 region: CASSDGWQPQHF. DNA for the CDR3: TGTGCCAGCAGTGACGGGTGGCAGCCCCAGCATTTT.

This clone was seen only once. The chain is built from TRBV6-1 and TRBJ1-6; the D gene is possibly TRBD1 (5 bases). Germline values: CDR1 MNHNS, CDR2 SASEGT. Trimming left V 2 bases short and J 6 bases short, with 11 bases between. This CDR3 is built from 15 residues. The CDR3 DNA sequence: TGTGCCAGCAGTGAATTTAGCAGGGTTAATTCACCCCTCCACTTT. Translation: CASSEFSRVNSPLHF.

Turning to this clone: In the same sample, other DNA sequences code for this CDR3. The rearrangement links TRBV5-4 to TRBJ2-3; 7 bases are a match to TRBD2. The length of the CDR3 is 15 residues. V lost 3 bases to trimming and J lost 7 bases; unmatched junction nucleotides: 11. Germline V CDR1 and CDR2: SGHNT, YYREEE (reference sequence). CDR3 bases: TGTGCCAGCAGCTGGAGTGGGAGGGCTCTTAATACGCAGTATTTT. Protein: CASSWSGRALNTQYF.

The V call is TRBV6-1, the J call TRBJ1-5; 7 bases fit TRBD1. The CDR3 extends over 14 amino acids. V lost 5 bases, J lost 7 bases, and 8 bases stayed unmatched. CDR1 and CDR2 from the germline V gene are MNHNS and SASEGT. DNA for the CDR3: TGTGCCAGCAGTCGCGATCAGGGGGAACAGCCCCAGCATTTT. Its protein product is CASSRDQGEQPQHF.

This chain links TRBV19 with TRBJ1-4; 7 bases match TRBD1. Per the germline V gene, CDR1 is LNHDA and CDR2 is SQIVND (reference sequence). After removal of 6 bases from V and 7 bases from J, the junction contained 20 bases not matched to a gene. This CDR3 spans 18 amino acids. As DNA, the CDR3 is TGTGCCAGTAGCCCCCCCCCGGGACAGTGGGGTGGAAGTGAAAAACTGTTTTTT. Residues: CASSPPPGQWGGSEKLFF. Full variable domain (missing parts from reference TRBV19 and TRBJ1-4): DGGITQSPKYLFRKEGQNVTLSCEQNLNHDAMYWYRQDPGQGLRLIYYSQIVNDFQKGDIAEGYSVSREKKESFPLTVTSAQKNPTAFYLCASSPPPGQWGGSEKLFFGSGTQLSVL.